This is a list of T cell receptor beta chains from one sample in a study of blood T cell repertoires in COVID-19. Generated by immunoSEQ multiplex PCR, the TCRdb table keeps only in-frame clones and is missing some. Here the sample spans about 270,000 clones, about 76% being singletons. The sequencing sample was made of peripheral blood. Source of these receptors: a woman between 55 and 75 years old with active or convalescent COVID-19. Both conserved end residues are part of each CDR3. D genes are given only for firm matches. Clone sizes are given selectively: once, few, many, or a class where the clone is expanded.

V: TRBV19; D: TRBD1; size: NA; J: TRBJ1-1; DNA: TGTGCCAGTAGTATCTTGGGACAGGGCAACACTGAAGCTTTCTTT; CDR3: CASSILGQGNTEAFF
V: TRBV7-2; D: TRBD2; size: NA; J: TRBJ2-3; DNA: TGTGCCAGCAGCTCGACTAGCGGGGGGCCCAGGGATACGCAGTATTTT; CDR3: CASSSTSGGPRDTQYF
V: TRBV7-2; D: TRBD2; size: NA; J: TRBJ2-3; DNA: TGTGCCAGCAGCCCCTTCCTTCTAGCGGGGGTAGCAGATACGCAGTATTTT; CDR3: CASSPFLLAGVADTQYF
V: TRBV29-1; D: NA; size: NA; J: TRBJ2-5; DNA: TGCAGCGGGGTAGACAGTCCCCAAGAGACCCAGTACTTC; CDR3: CSGVDSPQETQYF
V: TRBV4-2; D: TRBD1; size: NA; J: TRBJ2-1; DNA: TGTGCCAGCAGCCAGCTACTCTCCGCCGGGACAGGGGACTACAATGAGCAGTTCTTC; CDR3: CASSQLLSAGTGDYNEQFF
V: TRBV9; D: NA; size: NA; J: TRBJ2-2; DNA: TGTGCCAGCAGCGTAGGGGGCGACACCGGGGAGCTGTTTTTT; CDR3: CASSVGGDTGELFF
V: TRBV19; D: NA; size: NA; J: TRBJ1-1; DNA: TGTGCCAGTAGGGTTCAGGGGCTGAACACTGAAGCTTTCTTT; CDR3: CASRVQGLNTEAFF
V: TRBV25-1; D: TRBD1; size: once; J: TRBJ1-5; DNA: TGTGCCAGCAGTGGACAGGGGGGACTGCCCCAGCATTTT; CDR3: CASSGQGGLPQHF
V: TRBV5-4; D: TRBD1; size: NA; J: TRBJ1-4; DNA: TGTGCCAGCAGCCCCGGGACAGGGTTGTCAACTAATGAAAAACTGTTTTTT; CDR3: CASSPGTGLSTNEKLFF
V: TRBV19; D: TRBD2; size: NA; J: TRBJ2-2; DNA: TGTGCCAGTAGTATACCCGGGAGGGCCGGGGAGCTGTTTTTT; CDR3: CASSIPGRAGELFF
V: TRBV3-1/TRBV3-2; D: TRBD2; size: NA; J: TRBJ2-5; DNA: TGTGCCAGCAGCCACCCGCCTAGCGGGGCTTCTGGGGAGACCCAGTACTTC; CDR3: CASSHPPSGASGETQYF
V: TRBV5-8; D: NA; size: NA; J: TRBJ1-2; DNA: TGTGCCAGCAGCCAGGGACAAAACTATGGCTACACCTTC; CDR3: CASSQGQNYGYTF
V: TRBV27; D: TRBD1; size: NA; J: TRBJ2-3; DNA: TGTGCCAGCAGGGACAGGGGAGGTACGCAGTATTTT; CDR3: CASRDRGGTQYF
V: TRBV6-6; D: NA; size: NA; J: TRBJ1-1; DNA: TGTGCCAGCAGGTCCAGTCAAATGAACACTGAAGCTTTCTTT; CDR3: CASRSSQMNTEAFF
V: TRBV5-4; D: TRBD1; size: NA; J: TRBJ2-7; DNA: TGTGCCAGCAGCTTGGGGGACAGGGGCTACGAGCAGTACTTC; CDR3: CASSLGDRGYEQYF
V: TRBV12-5; D: TRBD1; size: NA; J: TRBJ1-6; DNA: TGTGCTAGTGGTTCTGGGACAGGGATCAGCACCTATAATTCACCCCTCCACTTT; CDR3: CASGSGTGISTYNSPLHF
V: TRBV6-2/TRBV6-3; D: NA; size: NA; J: TRBJ1-1; DNA: TGTGCCAGCAGTTACGGCAGGAACACTGAAGCTTTCTTT; CDR3: CASSYGRNTEAFF
V: TRBV19; D: TRBD1; size: few; J: TRBJ1-2; DNA: TGTGCCAGTAGTGGCGGGACAGCCTATGGCTACACCTTC; CDR3: CASSGGTAYGYTF
V: TRBV2; D: TRBD2; size: NA; J: TRBJ2-2; DNA: TGTGCCAGCAGTATCCCGGGACTAGCAGGATCCGGGGAGCTGTTTTTT; CDR3: CASSIPGLAGSGELFF
V: TRBV20-1; D: TRBD1; size: few; J: TRBJ1-6; DNA: TGCAGTGCTAGTCGGGGGGACAGGGGATCACCCCTCCACTTT; CDR3: CSASRGDRGSPLHF
V: TRBV18; D: NA; size: NA; J: TRBJ1-1; DNA: TGTGCCAGCTCACCCCTACAGGGGAACACTGAAGCTTTCTTT; CDR3: CASSPLQGNTEAFF
V: TRBV21-1; D: NA; size: NA; J: TRBJ2-1; DNA: TGTGCCAGCAGCAAACTGGTGGGACTAGCTTTGGGACAGTTCTTC; CDR3: CASSKLVGLALGQFF
V: TRBV10-3; D: NA; size: NA; J: TRBJ1-1; DNA: TGTGCCATCAGTGAGAGGGGGGGACTCTACACTGAAGCTTTCTTT; CDR3: CAISERGGLYTEAFF
V: TRBV11-2; D: TRBD1; size: once; J: TRBJ2-7; DNA: TGTGCCAGCAGCTTTACAGGGGTAACCTACGAGCAGTACTTC; CDR3: CASSFTGVTYEQYF
V: TRBV3-1/TRBV3-2; D: NA; size: NA; J: TRBJ2-2; DNA: TGTGCCACCTTGAGGGGGAGTAACACCGGGGAGCTGTTTTTT; CDR3: CATLRGSNTGELFF
V: TRBV18; D: NA; size: NA; J: TRBJ1-1; DNA: TGTGCCAGCTCACCTCTTTTAACAGGGTCGCGCACTGAAGCTTTCTTT; CDR3: CASSPLLTGSRTEAFF
V: TRBV6-5; D: NA; size: NA; J: TRBJ1-2; DNA: TGTGCCAGTTCGGGGGGGGCGTATGGCTACACCTTC; CDR3: CASSGGAYGYTF
V: TRBV6-5; D: NA; size: NA; J: TRBJ1-2; DNA: TGTGCCAGCAGTTTCTCGTCCCCAGGCGGCTACACCTTC; CDR3: CASSFSSPGGYTF
V: TRBV28; D: TRBD1; size: NA; J: TRBJ2-5; DNA: TGTGCCAGCAGCTCACAGGGGGCAGAGACCCAGTACTTC; CDR3: CASSSQGAETQYF
V: TRBV5-1; D: TRBD2; size: NA; J: TRBJ2-5; DNA: TGCGCCAGCAGCCCGACTAGCGGCCAAGAGACCCAGTACTTC; CDR3: CASSPTSGQETQYF
V: TRBV7-9; D: TRBD2; size: few; J: TRBJ2-1; DNA: TGTGCCAGCAGCCAGACTAGCGGGCGTTACAATGAGCAGTTCTTC; CDR3: CASSQTSGRYNEQFF
V: TRBV9; D: NA; size: NA; J: TRBJ2-7; DNA: TGTGCCAGCAGCGTAGGGGTTAGCCACGAGCAGTACTTC; CDR3: CASSVGVSHEQYF
V: TRBV21-1; D: NA; size: NA; J: TRBJ2-7; DNA: TGTGCCAGCAGCAAAAAGGTTAGGCTAGCGGGGTTCTACGAGCAGTACTTC; CDR3: CASSKKVRLAGFYEQYF
V: TRBV27; D: TRBD2; size: NA; J: TRBJ2-4; DNA: TGTGCCAGCAGTTGGGGGGGCATTCAGTACTTC; CDR3: CASSWGGIQYF
V: TRBV27; D: TRBD1; size: NA; J: TRBJ1-2; DNA: TGTGCCAGCAGTTCCGACAGGGACAGGGGGCTTGGCTATGGCTACACCTTC; CDR3: CASSSDRDRGLGYGYTF
V: TRBV5-6; D: NA; size: NA; J: TRBJ2-3; DNA: TGTGCCAGCAGCTTGAGAAAGCGGCACACAGATACGCAGTATTTT; CDR3: CASSLRKRHTDTQYF
V: TRBV4-2; D: TRBD1; size: NA; J: TRBJ2-6; DNA: TGTGCCAGCAGCCAAGTCGCAGGGGGCTCTGGGGCCAACGTCCTGACTTTC; CDR3: CASSQVAGGSGANVLTF
V: TRBV6-1; D: NA; size: NA; J: TRBJ2-2; DNA: TGTGCCAGCAGTGAATACGTAGCGTCGAACACCGGGGAGCTGTTTTTT; CDR3: CASSEYVASNTGELFF
V: TRBV10-3; D: NA; size: NA; J: TRBJ1-3; DNA: TGTGCCATCAGTGTGACAAGGAGCGGAGACACCATATATTTT; CDR3: CAISVTRSGDTIYF
V: TRBV10-3; D: NA; size: NA; J: TRBJ1-2; DNA: TGTGCCATCAGTAGGAGGGAACGGGGAAGAGCTAACTATGGCTACACCTTC; CDR3: CAISRRERGRANYGYTF
V: TRBV7-2; D: NA; size: NA; J: TRBJ2-5; DNA: TGTGCCAGCAGCTTAGCTTATAGCGGAAGAGAGGCCCAGTACTTC; CDR3: CASSLAYSGREAQYF
V: TRBV7-2; D: TRBD2; size: NA; J: TRBJ2-7; DNA: TGTGCCAGCAGCTTCGACGTCTTTAGCGGGGCGTCCTACGAGCAGTACTTC; CDR3: CASSFDVFSGASYEQYF
V: TRBV5-1; D: NA; size: NA; J: TRBJ2-5; DNA: TGCGCCAGCAGCCCGGGGCAAGAGACCCAGTACTTC; CDR3: CASSPGQETQYF
V: TRBV29-1; D: NA; size: NA; J: TRBJ2-7; DNA: TGCAGCGTTGGACAGGCGGCAAATGAGCAGTACTTC; CDR3: CSVGQAANEQYF
V: TRBV18; D: TRBD1; size: NA; J: TRBJ1-5; DNA: TGTGCCAGCTCACCGCGGACAGGGGGCAATCAGCCCCAGCATTTT; CDR3: CASSPRTGGNQPQHF
V: TRBV6-4; D: NA; size: few; J: TRBJ1-2; DNA: TGTGCCAGCAGTGAAACAGGGCGAGCTAACTATGGCTACACCTTC; CDR3: CASSETGRANYGYTF
V: TRBV7-3; D: NA; size: NA; J: TRBJ2-3; DNA: TGTGCCAGCAGCCTCGAGCCTCCAGATACGCAGTATTTT; CDR3: CASSLEPPDTQYF
V: TRBV7-9; D: NA; size: NA; J: TRBJ2-7; DNA: TGTGCCAGCAGCTTATCAGATCCTAGCTCCGAGCAGTACTTC; CDR3: CASSLSDPSSEQYF
V: TRBV6-5; D: NA; size: NA; J: TRBJ1-3; DNA: TGTGCCAGCATCGCCTTACAGGACTATGGAAACACCATATATTTT; CDR3: CASIALQDYGNTIYF
V: TRBV20-1; D: NA; size: NA; J: TRBJ1-2; DNA: TGCAGTTCGACAGTTAACTATGGCTACACCTTC; CDR3: CSSTVNYGYTF
V: TRBV6-2/TRBV6-3; D: NA; size: NA; J: TRBJ2-7; DNA: TGTGCCAGCAGTCCAACTAGCCGGGGTTACGAGCAGTACTTC; CDR3: CASSPTSRGYEQYF
V: TRBV7-2; D: TRBD2; size: NA; J: TRBJ2-5; DNA: TGTGCCAGCAGCTTAGTAGCTAGCGGGGGGGCCGTTAAAGAGACCCAGTACTTC; CDR3: CASSLVASGGAVKETQYF
V: TRBV19; D: NA; size: NA; J: TRBJ1-1; DNA: TGTGCCAGTAGTATAGGGCCGGGGGGGCACACTGAAGCTTTCTTT; CDR3: CASSIGPGGHTEAFF
V: TRBV9; D: NA; size: NA; J: TRBJ1-1; DNA: TGTGCCAGCAGCGTAGAGGCGACAGGTGGGGCTTTCTTT; CDR3: CASSVEATGGAFF
V: TRBV19; D: NA; size: NA; J: TRBJ1-2; DNA: TGTGCCAGTAGTATACAGGCCTCTGGGCTTAACTATGGCTACACCTTC; CDR3: CASSIQASGLNYGYTF
V: TRBV24-1; D: NA; size: NA; J: TRBJ2-3; DNA: TGTGCCACCGTAGCTCTTTTAAAAATCGGTATCACAGATACGCAGTATTTT; CDR3: CATVALLKIGITDTQYF
V: TRBV14; D: NA; size: NA; J: TRBJ2-3; DNA: TGTGCCAGCAGCCCAGGCACTAGCACAGATACGCAGTATTTT; CDR3: CASSPGTSTDTQYF